This T cell receptor beta chain was documented in a study of cytomegalovirus exposure and HLA in healthy donors. The V gene's germline CDR1 is GTSNPN and CDR2 SVGIG (reference sequence). This CDR3 has 15 residues. Germline trimming cut 0 bases from V and 3 bases from J; bases unmatched to any gene: 7. PCR amplification relied on 60 Vbeta primers (plus 13 Jbeta primers). Sequencing was performed with immunoSEQ multiplex PCR; in TCRdb, only in-frame clones are kept and a portion is missing. The sample has 150,000 to 200,000 clones; roughly 87% are singletons. This sequence was found in a girl aged 10-17 years in good health and CMV-seropositive. The gene calls are TRBV30 and TRBJ2-7; 8 bases line up with TRBD2. Sequenced: PBMCs. CDR3 loop: CAWSVSLGGVYEQYF. In DNA form, the CDR3 reads TGTGCCTGGAGTGTCTCCCTCGGGGGGGTCTACGAGCAGTACTTC. The variable domain in full, completed from reference TRBV30 and TRBJ2-7, reads SQTIHQWPATLVQPVGSPLSLECTVEGTSNPNLYWYRQAAGRGLQLLFYSVGIGQISSEVPQNLSASRPQDRQFILSSKKLLLSDSGFYLCAWSVSLGGVYEQYFGPGTRLTVT.